These T cell receptor beta chains were read from a single sample in a study of T cell responses to AZD1222 COVID-19 vaccine. Profiling relied on immunoSEQ multiplex PCR, and the TCRdb table lists in-frame clones only, not all of them. The sample lists roughly 40,000 clones, over 60% occurring once. The sequencing here drew on peripheral blood, taken on day 0 of AZD1222 vaccination. These receptors all stem from an adult in good health. Both conserved end residues are part of each CDR3. D genes are given only for firm matches. The listing skips clone size in some rows; elsewhere it reads once, few, many or a size class.

v_call	j_call	clone_size	d_call	cdr3_aa	cdr3_nt
TRBV2	TRBJ1-2	NA	NA	CASTSNYGYTF	TGTGCCAGCACCTCTAACTATGGCTACACCTTC
TRBV9	TRBJ2-3	NA	TRBD2	CASSRGLAGGVTDTQYF	TGTGCCAGCAGTCGCGGACTAGCGGGGGGGGTCACAGATACGCAGTATTTT
TRBV6-5	TRBJ2-7	NA	TRBD1	CASTRDRAGYEQYF	TGTGCCAGCACCCGAGACAGGGCCGGCTACGAGCAGTACTTC
TRBV7-9	TRBJ2-1	NA	TRBD1	CASSLSPGGLEQFF	TGTGCCAGCAGCTTATCGCCAGGGGGCCTTGAGCAGTTCTTC
TRBV6-5	TRBJ1-2	once	NA	CASSWAGEDYGYTF	TGTGCCAGCAGCTGGGCCGGGGAGGACTATGGCTACACCTTC
TRBV11-2	TRBJ1-1	NA	TRBD1	CASSLRGGPGAEAFF	TGTGCCAGCAGCTTACGAGGGGGCCCAGGGGCTGAAGCTTTCTTT
TRBV6-2/TRBV6-3	TRBJ1-5	once	NA	CASSQGIGQPQHF	TGTGCCAGCAGTCAGGGGATCGGCCAGCCCCAGCATTTT
TRBV19	TRBJ1-1	NA	TRBD1	CASRNRGQNTEAFF	TGTGCCAGTAGAAACAGGGGGCAGAACACTGAAGCTTTCTTT
TRBV7-2	TRBJ1-1	NA	NA	CASSLSYGSSPKAFF	TGTGCCAGCAGCTTATCATACGGGAGTTCCCCCAAGGCTTTCTTT
TRBV2	TRBJ2-5	once	NA	CASSVETQYF	TGTGCCAGCAGTGTAGAGACCCAGTACTTC
TRBV3-1/TRBV3-2	TRBJ2-7	NA	TRBD1	CASSQLPGQGIEQYF	TGTGCCAGCAGCCAACTCCCGGGACAGGGGATCGAGCAGTACTTC
TRBV24-1	TRBJ2-2	NA	NA	CATSDQQGIGTGELFF	TGTGCCACCAGTGATCAACAGGGAATAGGTACCGGGGAGCTGTTTTTT
TRBV28	TRBJ1-1	NA	NA	CASSLGGGGLGGTEAFF	TGTGCCAGCAGTTTAGGGGGGGGTGGCCTGGGAGGCACTGAAGCTTTCTTT
TRBV11-3	TRBJ2-7	NA	NA	CASSPERARRDHYEQYF	TGTGCCAGCAGCCCGGAACGGGCACGCAGGGATCACTACGAGCAGTACTTC
TRBV28	TRBJ2-1	few	NA	CASRETLFSYNEQFF	TGTGCCAGCAGAGAGACTCTTTTTTCCTACAATGAGCAGTTCTTC
TRBV5-1	TRBJ2-1	once	TRBD2	CASSLNGGVNEQFF	TGCGCCAGCAGCTTGAACGGGGGGGTCAATGAGCAGTTCTTC
TRBV18	TRBJ1-5	NA	NA	CASSPGGHQPQHF	TGTGCCAGCTCACCAGGGGGGCACCAGCCCCAGCATTTT
TRBV6-2/TRBV6-3	TRBJ1-2	few	NA	CASSDRGVGYTF	TGTGCCAGCAGTGACCGGGGAGTTGGCTACACCTTC
TRBV9	TRBJ2-3	NA	NA	CASSVGAGVTDTQYF	TGTGCCAGCAGCGTAGGGGCAGGGGTCACAGATACGCAGTATTTT
TRBV20-1	TRBJ2-7	few	NA	CSARQDYEQYF	TGCAGTGCTAGACAGGACTACGAGCAGTACTTC
TRBV11-3	TRBJ2-1	few	TRBD1	CASSLFGRQGAWEQFF	TGTGCCAGCAGCCTGTTCGGGCGGCAGGGGGCTTGGGAGCAGTTCTTC
TRBV2	TRBJ1-6	NA	TRBD1	CASSAEQQGAGSPLHF	TGTGCCAGCAGTGCCGAACAACAGGGGGCTGGATCACCCCTCCACTTT
TRBV2	TRBJ2-1	NA	TRBD2	CASSEGGMAGGLYNEQFF	TGTGCCAGCAGTGAAGGTGGAATGGCGGGGGGGTTATACAATGAGCAGTTCTTC
TRBV11-3	TRBJ1-6	NA	NA	CASSLGRDNSPLHF	TGTGCCAGCAGCTTAGGCAGGGATAATTCACCCCTCCACTTT
TRBV4-1	TRBJ2-5	NA	NA	CASSHGLLQETQYF	TGCGCCAGCAGCCACGGACTGCTCCAAGAGACCCAGTACTTC
TRBV6-5	TRBJ1-1	few	NA	CASSRVRVTEAFF	TGTGCCAGCAGTCGGGTCCGGGTCACTGAAGCTTTCTTT
TRBV12-3/TRBV12-4	TRBJ1-5	NA	NA	CASSRALNQPQHF	TGTGCCAGCAGTAGGGCGCTCAATCAGCCCCAGCATTTT
TRBV7-2	TRBJ2-1	few	NA	CASSSYEGYNEQFF	TGTGCCAGCAGCTCCTACGAGGGGTACAATGAGCAGTTCTTC
TRBV7-9	TRBJ2-3	NA	NA	CASSLATSTDTQYF	TGTGCCAGCAGCTTAGCTACTAGCACAGATACGCAGTATTTT
TRBV16	TRBJ1-6	NA	NA	CASTGIWGNSPLHF	TGTGCCAGCACGGGGATCTGGGGTAATTCACCCCTCCACTTT
TRBV19	TRBJ1-6	NA	TRBD1	CASSTQGVDSPLHF	TGTGCCAGTAGTACACAGGGGGTCGATTCACCCCTCCACTTT
TRBV18	TRBJ2-5	NA	TRBD1	CASSRDRAQETQYF	TGTGCCAGCTCGCGCGACAGGGCCCAAGAGACCCAGTACTTC
TRBV24-1	TRBJ2-1	NA	NA	CATSDSRLVGVNEQFF	TGTGCCACCAGTGATAGTAGACTAGTCGGGGTGAATGAGCAGTTCTTC
TRBV6-6	TRBJ1-3	few	NA	CASTAGLSGNTIYF	TGTGCCAGCACTGCAGGTCTCTCTGGAAACACCATATATTTT
TRBV4-3	TRBJ2-2	few	NA	CASSHLTGLGGTGELFF	TGCGCCAGCAGCCACCTGACTGGCCTTGGAGGCACCGGGGAGCTGTTTTTT
TRBV20-1	TRBJ2-3	few	NA	CSARDPSTQYF	TGCAGTGCTAGAGATCCCAGTACGCAGTATTTT
TRBV28	TRBJ1-6	NA	TRBD1	CASRRQGGNSPLHF	TGTGCCAGCAGGAGACAGGGGGGAAATTCACCCCTCCACTTT
TRBV19	TRBJ1-4	NA	NA	CASSPDGIEKLFF	TGTGCCAGTAGTCCGGACGGAATCGAAAAACTGTTTTTT
TRBV27	TRBJ1-3	NA	NA	CASSLFWGTGNTIYF	TGTGCCAGCAGTTTATTTTGGGGGACTGGAAACACCATATATTTT
TRBV5-5	TRBJ2-7	NA	NA	CASSLLANSYEQYF	TGTGCCAGCAGCTTGTTGGCCAACTCCTACGAGCAGTACTTC
TRBV5-1	TRBJ2-7	few	TRBD1	CASATGGDTYEQYF	TGCGCCAGCGCGACAGGGGGCGATACCTACGAGCAGTACTTC
TRBV13	TRBJ1-5	NA	NA	CASCVGQPQHF	TGTGCCAGCTGCGTGGGACAGCCCCAGCATTTT
TRBV11-3	TRBJ2-7	NA	NA	CASSFEGPYEQYF	TGTGCCAGCAGCTTCGAGGGTCCCTACGAGCAGTACTTC
TRBV4-1	TRBJ2-2	NA	NA	CASSQDGGIGTGELFF	TGCGCCAGCAGCCAAGATGGGGGGATCGGCACCGGGGAGCTGTTTTTT
TRBV30	TRBJ1-2	NA	NA	CAWSERVTFRGYTF	TGTGCCTGGAGTGAACGAGTGACGTTCCGTGGCTACACCTTC
TRBV7-6	TRBJ2-3	NA	TRBD2	CASSPRTSGGADTQYF	TGTGCCAGCAGCCCCCGGACTAGCGGGGGGGCAGATACGCAGTATTTT
TRBV28	TRBJ1-3	NA	TRBD1	CASYQGAGNTIYF	TGTGCCAGCTACCAGGGGGCTGGAAACACCATATATTTT
TRBV7-2	TRBJ1-6	NA	NA	CASSIRSQGNNSPLHF	TGTGCCAGCAGCATTCGAAGCCAGGGAAATAATTCACCCCTCCACTTT
TRBV24-1	TRBJ2-2	NA	NA	CATSESGRKAGELFF	TGTGCCACCAGTGAATCCGGGCGGAAGGCCGGGGAGCTGTTTTTT
TRBV28	TRBJ1-1	NA	TRBD1	CASSPTGVNTEAFF	TGTGCCAGCAGCCCTACAGGGGTAAACACTGAAGCTTTCTTT
TRBV7-9	TRBJ2-3	NA	TRBD2	CASSLGTTPGNTQYF	TGTGCCAGCAGCTTGGGGACTACCCCCGGGAATACGCAGTATTTT
TRBV5-1	TRBJ1-4	NA	NA	CASSLGQLPTNEKLFF	TGCGCCAGCAGCTTAGGACAGCTACCAACTAATGAAAAACTGTTTTTT
TRBV14	TRBJ2-3	NA	TRBD2	CASSHLSGGATDTQYF	TGTGCCAGCAGCCACCTTAGCGGGGGGGCAACAGATACGCAGTATTTT
TRBV7-6	TRBJ1-5	NA	NA	CASSPFTGIPNQPQHF	TGTGCCAGCAGCCCCTTCACAGGCATCCCCAATCAGCCCCAGCATTTT
TRBV18	TRBJ2-7	NA	NA	CASSPIRGREQYF	TGTGCCAGCTCACCGATACGGGGGAGGGAGCAGTACTTC
TRBV10-3	TRBJ1-1	NA	NA	CAIREMNTEAFF	TGTGCCATCAGAGAGATGAACACTGAAGCTTTCTTT
TRBV6-5	TRBJ1-1	NA	NA	CASSQTPSGRAFF	TGTGCCAGCAGTCAGACCCCCTCGGGACGAGCTTTCTTT